The 25 T cell receptor beta chains below all came from one sample that was sequenced in a study of identical twins. TCRdb re-derived calls from the 5' RACE reads in MiXCR, one entry per CDR3 protein. The table lists approximately 890,000 distinct CDR3 sequences, around 12% of them singletons. The data also belong to a second study, concerning yellow fever vaccine responses in identical twins.

Material: PBMCs. These receptor sequences come from a woman aged 18-29 years in good health.

The table lists this clonotype with a few counts. V gene TRBV12-3 or TRBV12-4 combines with J gene TRBJ2-3, with a weak D call TRBD1 (6 bases). The length of the CDR3 is 14 residues. Trimming took 3 bases from V and 2 from J, leaving 9 bases between them. The CDR3 region has the DNA TGTGCCAGCAGTTTCGGACAGCTCACAGATACGCAGTATTTT. It encodes CASSFGQLTDTQYF.

This clonotype was counted between two and nine times. The chain is built from TRBV7-9 and TRBJ2-1, with 13 bases matching TRBD2. The germline gives CDR1 SEHNR, CDR2 FQNEAQ (reference sequence). The CDR3 length is 14 residues. Germline trimming cut 7 bases from V and 5 bases from J; bases unmatched to any gene: 2. This CDR3 is CASKLAGGDNEQFF. CDR3 coding DNA: TGTGCCAGCAAACTAGCGGGAGGGGACAATGAGCAGTTCTTC.

This clonotype was counted between two and nine times. This sequence joins TRBV9 and TRBJ2-2, with TRBD1 matching over 7 bases. The germline V gene encodes CDR1 SGDLS and CDR2 YYNGEE. V lost 4 bases to trimming and J lost 4 bases; unmatched junction nucleotides: 10. The CDR3 runs 16 residues. The CDR3 here is CASSINRGRGTGELFF. DNA of the CDR3: TGTGCCAGCAGCATTAACAGGGGAAGGGGCACCGGGGAGCTGTTTTTT.

This clonotype was found many times. The V gene is TRBV29-1, the J gene TRBJ2-3; a possible D gene is TRBD2 (5 bases). The ends were cut back, 4 bases at V and 5 bases at J, with 13 bases in the middle. This CDR3 is 13 amino acids long. CDR1 is SQVTM, CDR2 ANQGSEA, per germline. The CDR3 loop reads CSVASGIRDTQYF. In DNA form, the CDR3 reads TGCAGCGTTGCCTCCGGGATACGAGATACGCAGTATTTT.

The chain carries TRBV6-5 and TRBJ1-2, with a possible D match to TRBD1 (5 bases). Germline V gene data show CDR1 as MNHEY and CDR2 as SVGAGI. The CDR3 loop spans 12 amino acids. Between the trimmed V and J ends, which lost 2 bases and 8 bases, there was a span of 9 bases. The DNA for the CDR3 is TGTGCCAGCAGTTACGATGACAGCGGCTACACCTTC. As protein: CASSYDDSGYTF.

The rearrangement joins TRBV29-1 to TRBJ2-7; 10 bases line up with TRBD2. CDR1 is SQVTM, CDR2 ANQGSEA, per germline. CDR3 length equals 12 residues. With 4 bases clipped from V and 6 bases from J, the junction kept 3 bases outside the gene matches. The CDR3 coding sequence is TGCAGCGTTGGGACTAGCGGCCTCGAGCAGTACTTC. This encodes CSVGTSGLEQYF.

V and J are TRBV6-1 and TRBJ1-2; tentative D call: TRBD1 (5 bases). Germline V gene data show CDR1 as MNHNS and CDR2 as SASEGT. The germline V and J ends were trimmed by 6 bases and 3 bases, with 17 bases remaining between them. This CDR3 has 15 amino acids. The CDR3 region has the DNA TGTGCCAGCAGCGACGGCAGGGTGACTTACTATGGCTACACCTTC. This gives the protein CASSDGRVTYYGYTF.

This clonotype has at least ten counts. This rearrangement joins TRBV5-1 to TRBJ1-2; 10 bases match TRBD1. CDR3 length equals 14 residues. The ends lost 5 bases at V and 6 bases at J; junction bases unmatched: 7. From germline, CDR1 is SGHRS and CDR2 YFSETQ. The CDR3 region has the DNA TGCGCCAGCAGGACCGGGACAGGGGTGAATGGCTACACCTTC. It translates to CASRTGTGVNGYTF.

This clonotype was seen a few times. This chain uses TRBV10-3 with TRBJ2-5; 11 bases are shared with TRBD2. J lost 2 bases, V lost 4 bases, and 3 bases had no gene match. The CDR3 consists of 15 residues. Germline V gives CDR1 ENHRY, CDR2 SYGVKD. Here the CDR3 DNA reads TGTGCCATCAGTGTAGCGGGAGGGTCTCAAGAGACCCAGTACTTC. This translates into CAISVAGGSQETQYF.

The count of this clonotype is one. The CDR3 does not close with the conserved phenylalanine or tryptophan, likely indicating a read error. V usage is TRBV7-8 and J usage is TRBJ2-3, with 8 bases aligning to TRBD1. CDR3 length equals 17 residues. The J segment lost 5 bases and the V segment lost 3 bases, leaving 13 bases of the junction unmatched. CDR1 is SGHVS, CDR2 FQNEAQ, per germline. As DNA, the CDR3 is TGTGCCAGCAGCTTCATCCGGGTTCAGGGGGCCGGAGATACGCAGTATCTT. It codes for CASSFIRVQGAGDTQYL.

This chain uses TRBV12-3 or TRBV12-4 with TRBJ1-5; D is ambiguous. The CDR3 runs 14 residues. Trimming pared 6 bases from V and 10 bases from J, leaving 19 bases between. As DNA, the CDR3 is TGTGCCAGCAGCGCCGGACTGGTTGGCGACCCCCAGCATTTT. It codes for CASSAGLVGDPQHF.

This clonotype has only a few counts. This sequence joins TRBV20-1 and TRBJ2-1; 10 bases align to TRBD2. This CDR3 region has 16 residues. The germline CDR1 and CDR2 sequences are DFQATT and SNEGSKA (reference sequence). V lost 1 base, J lost 4 bases, and 7 bases stayed unmatched. The CDR3, as DNA: TGCAGTGCTAGAGGGGAGCGGGGGGGCCGATACAATGAGCAGTTCTTC. Translation: CSARGERGGRYNEQFF.

The rearrangement links TRBV25-1 to TRBJ2-1; no definite D call. Germline assignment: CDR1 MGHDK and CDR2 SYGVNS. The CDR3 is 15 amino acids. The ends were cut back, 6 bases at V and 4 bases at J, with 16 bases in the middle. This CDR3 is CASRASESGYNEQFF. The CDR3 DNA reads as TGTGCCAGCAGGGCGAGCGAAAGTGGATACAATGAGCAGTTCTTC. Full variable domain (remainder filled in from reference TRBV25-1 and TRBJ2-1): EADIYQTPRYLVIGTGKKITLECSQTMGHDKMYWYQQDPGMELHLIHYSYGVNSTEKGDLSSESTVSRIRTEHFPLTLESARPSHTSQYLCASRASESGYNEQFFGPGTRLTVL.

The chain recombines TRBV2 with TRBJ1-2, with a possible D match to TRBD1 (5 bases). The CDR3 consists of 16 residues. Germline V gives CDR1 SNHLY, CDR2 FYNNEI. Trimming removed 8 bases at V and 4 bases at J, with 23 bases between. CDR3 in amino acids: CASGGTTGTFLYGYTF. DNA of the CDR3: TGTGCCAGCGGGGGAACCACCGGGACTTTCCTCTATGGCTACACCTTC.

This clonotype has only a few counts. The chain links TRBV4-1 to TRBJ1-2, with D perhaps matching TRBD1 (5 bases). The CDR3 spans 14 residues. CDR1 is MGHRA, CDR2 YSYEKL, per germline. Trimming took off 2 bases at V and 4 bases at J, with 11 bases between the two ends. The CDR3 DNA is TGCGCCAGCAGCCAACCGGGACCCGGCTATGGCTACACCTTC. Translation gives CASSQPGPGYGYTF.

Regarding this clonotype: Since a much larger clone is just one base distant, this may be a read error. The J gene is TRBJ2-1, the V gene TRBV27; D is unclear. Trimming shortened V by 3 bases and J by 0 bases, and 6 bases separated the two germline ends. The CDR3 has 14 residues. The germline gives CDR1 MNHEY, CDR2 SMNVEV (reference sequence). The CDR3 region has the DNA TGTGCCAGCAGTTTCCAGGTCTCCTACAATGAGCAGTTCTTC. Residues: CASSFQVSYNEQFF.

The chain carries TRBV6-6 and TRBJ2-5, with a possible D match to TRBD1 (6 bases). Per germline, CDR1 MNHNY and CDR2 SVGAGI (reference sequence). Deletions cut 10 bases from V and 5 bases from J, with 14 bases between. This CDR3 contains 12 residues. The CDR3 protein is CATRTVQETQYF. The CDR3 nucleotides read TGTGCCACCAGGACAGTCCAGGAGACCCAGTACTTC.

This clonotype has a handful of counts. The genes are TRBV14 and TRBJ2-1, with D uncertain. The V gene lost 3 bases and the J gene lost 8 bases, with 11 bases spanning the gap. Germline V lookup: CDR1 SGHDN, CDR2 FVKESK. The CDR3 consists of 13 residues. CDR3 in DNA: TGTGCCAGCAGCCACCTGGGCGCGGATGAGCAGTTCTTC. It specifies CASSHLGADEQFF.

This clonotype was seen ten or more times. V and J are TRBV3-1 and TRBJ2-5; no clear D. V gave up 0 bases and J gave up 0 bases, with 8 bases separating them. The CDR3 length is 15 residues. Germline V CDR1 and CDR2: LGHDT, YNNKEL (reference sequence). As DNA, the CDR3 is TGTGCCAGCAGCCAAGAGGGCACAAACCAAGAGACCCAGTACTTC. This sequence encodes CASSQEGTNQETQYF.

V is TRBV20-1 and J is TRBJ2-1; 11 bases line up with TRBD2. With V trimmed by 2 bases and J by 7 bases, 10 bases remained unmatched. This CDR3 has 16 amino acids. From germline, CDR1 is DFQATT and CDR2 SNEGSKA (reference sequence). The CDR3 loop reads CSARSRLAGPGNEQFF. CDR3 coding DNA: TGCAGTGCTAGATCCCGACTAGCGGGGCCCGGGAATGAGCAGTTCTTC.

This clonotype came up many times. The chain uses TRBV3-1 and TRBJ1-1, with D tentatively TRBD1 (6 bases). V was shortened by 2 bases and J by 6 bases, with 16 bases between the two germline ends. The CDR3 totals 15 residues. The germline CDR1 and CDR2 sequences are LGHDT and YNNKEL (reference sequence). The CDR3 loop is CASSQFSSGTSEAFF. CDR3 bases: TGTGCCAGCAGCCAATTCTCTTCCGGGACATCTGAAGCTTTCTTT.

This clonotype was found a few times. CDR3 region: CASSQDVSLADTQYF. Here the CDR3 DNA reads TGCGCCAGCAGCCAGGACGTATCACTAGCGGATACGCAGTATTTT. The chain recombines TRBV4-1 with TRBJ2-3, with TRBD2 identical over 7 bases. Per germline, CDR1 MGHRA and CDR2 YSYEKL. V lost 3 bases, J lost 6 bases, and 9 bases stayed unmatched. The CDR3 has 15 residues.

This clonotype was observed a single time. The chain joins TRBV12-3 or TRBV12-4 to TRBJ2-2; the D is unclear. V gave up 3 bases and J gave up 4 bases, with 12 bases separating them. The CDR3 totals 15 residues. CDR3 sequence: CASSFSLEVTGELFF. The CDR3 bases are TGTGCCAGCAGTTTCTCCCTGGAAGTCACCGGGGAGCTGTTTTTT.

This clonotype was picked up a small number of times. The chain employs TRBV6-1 and TRBJ1-5; 8 nucleotides match TRBD1. Germline CDR1 reads MNHNS; CDR2 reads SASEGT. The CDR3 contains 15 residues. The junction had 6 bases not matched to a gene; V was cut back by 2 bases and J by 6 bases. The CDR3 sequence: CASSEYRGSSQPQHF. As DNA, the CDR3 is TGTGCCAGCAGTGAATACAGGGGGTCGAGTCAGCCCCAGCATTTT.

Only a few counts were recorded for this clonotype. The rearrangement uses TRBV20-1 and TRBJ2-3; 10 nucleotides align to TRBD2. V lost 7 bases, J lost 6 bases, and 16 bases stayed unmatched. Looked up from germline, CDR1 is DFQATT and CDR2 is SNEGSKA (reference sequence). This CDR3 has 16 amino acids. CDR3 nucleotide sequence: TGCAGTGGCAAGAGTTGGCTAGCGGGGGCCCAGGATACGCAGTATTTT. It yields the protein CSGKSWLAGAQDTQYF.